This TCR beta chain stems from a study of type 1 and type 2 diabetes patients. Study summary: Participants included type 1 and type 2 diabetes patients plus nondiabetic controls. T cells were magnetically sorted from PBMCs as CD4+ or CD8+ subsets.

The CDR3 extends over 14 amino acids. The V end was cut by 6 bases, the J end by 0 bases, with 12 bases between. Per germline, CDR1 DFQATT and CDR2 SNEGSKA (reference sequence). Each diabetic donor fulfilled classification criteria for either type 1 or type 2. Each participant gave about 10 milliliters of peripheral blood. Genomic DNA was the PCR template. Multiplex PCR with 30 forward and 13 reverse primers amplified the TCR beta CDR3. TCRdb passed the multiplex PCR reads through MiXCR, listing each CDR3 protein once. The repertoire holds about 290,000 distinct CDR3 sequences, around 47% seen once, with roughly an eighth in the top ten.

This TCR derives from a young man with type 2 diabetes. The chain joins TRBV20-1 to TRBJ1-5, with D possibly being TRBD1 (6 bases). The sample was peripheral blood mononuclear cells (PBMCs). The CDR3 here is CSAETGYSNQPQHF. CDR3 in DNA: TGCAGTGCCGAGACAGGATATAGCAATCAGCCCCAGCATTTT.